The 24 T cell receptor beta chains below all came from one sample that was sequenced in a study of CD8 T cells in Susac syndrome. An input of about 0.5 to 1 ug of RNA was subjected to reverse transcription using random hexamers. MiXCR was run by TCRdb on the immunoSEQ multiplex PCR reads, yielding one entry per CDR3 protein. The sample includes under 95,000 distinct CDR3 sequences, around 93% of them seen just once. Sequenced sample: CD8+ T cells from PBMCs. These receptors all stem from a human donor with Susac syndrome.

The CDR3 DNA reads as TGCAGCGTTGAAGATCATCAAGATACGCAGTATTTT. Its protein is CSVEDHQDTQYF. J is TRBJ2-3 and V is TRBV29-1; D unclear. From germline, CDR1 is SQVTM and CDR2 ANQGSEA. This CDR3 has 12 residues. Trimming pared 0 bases from V and 5 bases from J, leaving 6 bases between.

The V gene is TRBV18, the J gene TRBJ2-1, with D perhaps being TRBD1 or TRBD2 (5 bases each). From germline, CDR1 is KGHSH and CDR2 LQKENI. This CDR3 has 15 residues. Deletions cut 3 bases from V and 7 bases from J, with 16 bases between. DNA of the CDR3: TGTGCCAGCTCACCTTCCGGGACCGGGACGAATGAGCAGTTCTTC. As protein: CASSPSGTGTNEQFF.

The V gene is TRBV29-1, the J gene TRBJ1-2, with a tentative D call TRBD1 (6 bases). The germline V and J ends were trimmed by 6 bases and 7 bases, with 21 bases remaining between them. The CDR3 is 14 residues long. The germline CDR1 and CDR2 sequences are SQVTM and ANQGSEA. CDR3 sequence reads: CSVLGGPGQAGYTF. CDR3 DNA sequence: TGCAGCGTCCTCGGGGGCCCCGGCCAGGCTGGCTACACCTTC.

Here the CDR3 reads CASSSPTGMRETQYF. The CDR3 DNA reads as TGTGCCAGCAGCTCCCCGACAGGCATGAGGGAGACCCAGTACTTC. The chain uses TRBV7-2 and TRBJ2-5; D is possibly TRBD1 (6 bases). The V and J ends lost 4 bases and 5 bases respectively, with 17 bases between them. CDR3 length: 15 amino acids. Germline V gene sequence: CDR1 SGHTA, CDR2 FQGNSA.

In this sample, this clonotype turned up once. The V call is TRBV4-3, the J call TRBJ2-1; TRBD2 agrees at 7 bases. The CDR3 has 16 amino acids. The germline V gene encodes CDR1 LGHNA and CDR2 YSLEER. Trimming cost V 0 bases and J 0 bases; bases outside gene matches: 2. CDR3 sequence (DNA): TGCGCCAGCAGCCAAGAGGAGCGGGGCTCCTACAATGAGCAGTTCTTC. It translates to CASSQEERGSYNEQFF.

The chain links TRBV29-1 to TRBJ2-1; 10 bases map to TRBD2. After removal of 3 bases from V and 7 bases from J, the junction contained 6 bases not matched to a gene. Germline-derived CDR1 and CDR2 are SQVTM and ANQGSEA. This CDR3 has 14 residues. The DNA for the CDR3 is TGCAGCGTTGACGGCCTAGCGGGAGCGAATGAGCAGTTCTTC. Translated: CSVDGLAGANEQFF.

This sequence joins TRBV13 and TRBJ2-7, with 7 bases aligning to TRBD2. The CDR3 sequence is 13 residues long. The V gene end was trimmed by 4 bases and the J gene end by 5 bases; junction bases not matched to a gene: 5. CDR1 and CDR2 (germline): PRHDT, FYEKMQ (reference sequence). The CDR3 loop reads CASSYSGTNEQYF. For the CDR3, the DNA is TGTGCCAGCAGCTACAGCGGGACCAACGAGCAGTACTTC.

The chain uses TRBV9 and TRBJ2-1; D unclear. The CDR3 totals 13 residues. V was trimmed by 4 bases and J by 4 bases, leaving 9 bases between them. Germline V gene sequence: CDR1 SGDLS, CDR2 YYNGEE. The DNA for the CDR3 is TGTGCCAGCAGCCTTGACCAGTACAATGAGCAGTTCTTC. Its translation is CASSLDQYNEQFF.

The gene calls are TRBV5-1 and TRBJ2-7, with D perhaps TRBD1 (5 bases). From germline, CDR1 is SGHRS and CDR2 YFSETQ. Trimming took off 0 bases at V and 1 base at J, with 11 bases between the two ends. This CDR3 is built from 15 residues. CDR3 coding DNA: TGCGCCAGCAGCTTGGATTTAGGGGCGTCCTACGAGCAGTACTTC. Translating gives CASSLDLGASYEQYF.

The chain couples TRBV20-1 to TRBJ2-7; 14 nucleotides match TRBD2. This CDR3 has 16 residues. CDR1 and CDR2 from the germline V gene are DFQATT and SNEGSKA (reference sequence). The J segment lost 2 bases and the V segment lost 6 bases, leaving 9 bases of the junction unmatched. The CDR3 region has the DNA TGCAGTGCCACAGGGACTAGCGGGAGTATAGCCTACGAGCAGTACTTC. Its protein is CSATGTSGSIAYEQYF.

The chain recombines TRBV9 with TRBJ1-2; unclear D gene. Trimming left V 7 bases short and J 0 bases short, with 10 bases between. This CDR3 is 13 amino acids long. Germline V CDR1 and CDR2: SGDLS, YYNGEE. CDR3 residues: CASEGIANYGYTF. The DNA of the CDR3 is TGTGCCAGCGAGGGAATAGCTAACTATGGCTACACCTTC.

The CDR3 spells CASRLTLQYF. The CDR3 DNA reads as TGTGCAAGTCGCCTGACCCTGCAGTATTTT. The chain joins TRBV12-2 to TRBJ2-3. TRBV12-2 represents a pseudogene. The CDR3 length is 10 residues.

The V gene is TRBV12-3 or TRBV12-4, the J gene TRBJ1-1; D may be TRBD1 (6 bases). V was trimmed by 2 bases and J by 4 bases, leaving 11 bases between them. The CDR3 is 14 amino acids. The CDR3 is CASSLMGAGTEAFF. As DNA, the CDR3 is TGTGCCAGCAGTTTAATGGGGGCCGGCACTGAAGCTTTCTTT.

This chain joins TRBV15 and TRBJ1-5; weak D call: TRBD1 (6 bases). Trimming pared 4 bases from V and 1 base from J, leaving 11 bases between. This CDR3 spans 15 amino acids. Per germline, CDR1 LNHNV and CDR2 YYDKDF (reference sequence). In DNA, the CDR3 is TGTGCCACCAGCATGGGGACAACCAGCAATCAGCCCCAGCATTTT. As protein: CATSMGTTSNQPQHF. The variable domain in full, with the rest retrieved from reference TRBV15 and TRBJ1-5, is DAMVIQNPRYQVTQFGKPVTLSCSQTLNHNVMYWYQQKSSQAPKLLFHYYDKDFNNEADTPDNFQSRRPNTSFCFLDIRSPGLGDTAMYLCATSMGTTSNQPQHFGDGTRLSIL.

The V call is TRBV28, the J call TRBJ2-1; 13 nucleotides match TRBD2. CDR3 length equals 17 residues. V was pared by 5 bases and J by 0 bases, with 4 bases of the junction left unmatched. Germline assignment: CDR1 MDHEN and CDR2 SYDVKM. CDR3 amino acids: CASSPRLAGGSYNEQFF. CDR3 nucleotide sequence: TGTGCCAGCAGTCCTAGACTAGCGGGAGGCTCCTACAATGAGCAGTTCTTC.

The chain uses TRBV5-4 and TRBJ2-1, with no clear D. The CDR3 spans 13 residues. Germline loops: CDR1 SGHNT, CDR2 YYREEE (reference sequence). V was trimmed by 2 bases and J by 8 bases, leaving 11 bases between them. The CDR3 here is CASSFAPGHEQFF. The CDR3 DNA is TGTGCCAGCAGCTTTGCCCCCGGGCATGAGCAGTTCTTC.

The genes are TRBV27 and TRBJ2-5, with TRBD2 as a possible D gene (5 bases). This CDR3 region has 14 residues. The germline V gene has CDR1 MNHEY and CDR2 SMNVEV (reference sequence). Trimming removed 3 bases from V and 5 bases from J, with 13 bases in between. The CDR3 DNA is TGTGCCAGCAGTTTTGGGAGTGGATGGGAGACCCAGTACTTC. Its translation: CASSFGSGWETQYF.

The V call is TRBV29-1, the J call TRBJ1-2, with D maybe TRBD1 (5 bases). V was trimmed by 0 bases and J by 5 bases, leaving 16 bases between them. The CDR3 is 15 residues long. Germline-derived CDR1 and CDR2 are SQVTM and ANQGSEA. CDR3 DNA: TGCAGCGTTGAAGATTTGGGGGGAACCTCATATGGCTACACCTTC. The encoded protein is CSVEDLGGTSYGYTF.

The gene calls are TRBV29-1 and TRBJ2-2; D gene uncertain. The V end lost 2 bases, the J end lost 0 bases, and 10 bases lay between the germline ends. This CDR3 comprises 15 residues. The germline gives CDR1 SQVTM, CDR2 ANQGSEA. The CDR3 reads CSVELSTTNTGELFF. The CDR3 DNA follows: TGCAGCGTTGAATTATCCACCACGAACACCGGGGAGCTGTTTTTT.

The chain has TRBV5-6 and TRBJ2-7, with D possibly TRBD1 on 6 matching bases. With 4 bases removed from V and 6 bases from J, the gap between germline ends came to 11 bases. The germline CDR1 and CDR2 sequences are SGHDT and YYEEEE. The CDR3 length is 12 residues. The CDR3 region is CASSMGTTEQYF. DNA for the CDR3: TGTGCCAGCAGCATGGGGACAACCGAGCAGTACTTC.

The chain combines TRBV4-1 with TRBJ2-7; D tentatively fits TRBD1 or TRBD2 (6 bases each). The CDR3 length is 15 residues. Trimming removed 3 bases at V and 1 base at J, with 13 bases between. Germline values: CDR1 MGHRA, CDR2 YSYEKL. CDR3 nucleotide sequence: TGCGCCAGCAGCCAGGGGGCTAGCGCGTCCTACGAGCAGTACTTC. It is translated as CASSQGASASYEQYF.

The chain carries TRBV10-3 and TRBJ2-2; 9 bases agree with TRBD2. The V and J ends lost 8 bases and 1 base, in that order; junction bases with no gene match: 11. The CDR3 has 17 residues. Germline V gives CDR1 ENHRY, CDR2 SYGVKD. The CDR3 loop is CAIGGLAGGLNTGELFF. CDR3 nucleotides: TGTGCCATCGGGGGACTAGCAGGAGGTTTGAACACCGGGGAGCTGTTTTTT.

The V and J genes are TRBV7-6 and TRBJ2-1; D gene uncertain. V was clipped by 2 bases and J by 1 base, with 9 bases between them. Germline lookup yields CDR1 SGHVS and CDR2 FNYEAQ. The CDR3 is 15 amino acids. The CDR3 DNA reads TGTGCCAGCAGCTTATATGGGCCATCCTACAATGAGCAGTTCTTC. Protein: CASSLYGPSYNEQFF.

The chain carries TRBV13 and TRBJ2-3; no reliable D call. Germline-derived CDR1 and CDR2 are PRHDT and FYEKMQ (reference sequence). With 3 bases removed from V and 6 bases from J, the gap between germline ends came to 7 bases. CDR3 length: 12 amino acids. CDR3 sequence: CASSLGRDTQYF. For the CDR3, the DNA is TGTGCCAGCAGCTTGGGCAGGGATACGCAGTATTTT.